What follows describes a single T cell receptor beta chain. This clonotype was counted at least ten times. It has no known antigen specificity. No base quality values were provided; no much bigger clone lies one nucleotide off. Reading from cysteine to phenylalanine, the CDR3 counts 12 amino acids. Just CDR3 DNA is preserved here, 36 bases in frame from base 1. CDR1 and CDR2 (PRHDT, FYEKMQ) derive from the germline V gene (reference sequence). Cut back by 1 base and 4 bases, the V and J ends lie 4 bases apart. This entry belongs to a study of T-cell reconstitution after alpha-beta-depleted transplantation in children (dated by TCRdb to between 2015 and 2016). For context, the study as a whole: The study quantitatively tracked T-cell immune reconstitution after TCRalphabeta/CD19-depleted allogeneic hematopoietic cell transplantation in children using TCR repertoire profiling. What the research found in general, with its limitations: The apparently early recovery of alphabetaT-cell counts about two months after transplant reportedly depended on only several hundred rapidly expanded clones that came from non-depleted graft cells. Over subsequent months, a decline in hyperexpanded clone frequencies was noted, and after one year, T-cell counts and TCRbeta diversity were mostly ascribed to newly produced T cells. In some patients, high TCRbeta diversity at day 60 was attributed to recipient T cells and intrathymic progenitors that had survived conditioning.

The treatment or condition label for this specimen denotes: allogeneic hematopoietic cell transplantation with graft depleted of TCRalphabeta T cells and CD19 B cells. Transplant recipients were children who received TCRalphabeta/CD19-depleted allogeneic hematopoietic cell grafts. Library method: PCR. Sequencing relied on an Illumina HiSeq 2500. TCR library preparation used molecular barcoding, with unique molecular identifiers applied to normalize quantification of the TCRbeta repertoire. TCRdb cleaned the public reads at Q25 with fastp, built clones with MiXCR and kept in-frame beta chains. CDR3 protein sequences are deduplicated, and each keeps its most common genes and DNA. In all, the sample holds about 150,000 distinct CDR3 sequences, and around 8.8% of those were seen once. Around 18% of the sample belongs to the ten largest clones.

The sequenced sample was PBMCs, mostly from graft donor cells, obtained 180 days after TCRalphabeta/CD19-depleted stem cell transplant. The chain joins TRBV13 to TRBJ1-1; the D gene remains uncertain. The sequence was collected from a female patient aged 2-9 years who had a stem cell transplant for congenital amegakaryocytic thrombocytopenia, so the T cells may come from the graft donor. The DNA is as follows: TGTGCCAGCAGCTTAGAGGCCACTGAAGCTTTCTTT. The translation is CASSLEATEAFF.